This paragraph covers one T cell receptor beta chain sequence. Its antigen is not known. The sample belongs to a study of T cell clones after liver transplantation. Whole-study context: As an antigen-independent comparator, third-party-reactive TCRbeta sequences came from pre-transplant mixed lymphocyte reactions.

The CDR3 length is 14 residues. CDR1 is SGHTA, CDR2 FQGNSA, per germline. V was clipped by 4 bases and J by 5 bases; unmatched bases: 7. Findings and limits, study-wide: A larger donor-reactive than third-party decline suggested partial antigen-specific deletion.

Libraries were prepared by immunoSEQ multiplex PCR; TCRdb keeps only in-frame clonotypes and omits some of them. The table has 70,000 to 95,000 clones, roughly 85% seen once. The rearrangement links TRBV7-2 to TRBJ2-5; 7 bases are shared with TRBD2. The clonotype originates from a human patient who received a liver transplant. Some of the T cells might come from the graft donor. This material consisted of CD4+ T cells from blood, taken at the 22-month timepoint. CDR3 nucleotide sequence: TGTGCCAGCAGCTCACCACTAGCGAGGGAGACCCAGTACTTC. Protein sequence: CASSSPLARETQYF.